Reported below is one TCR beta chain. Its antigen is as yet unknown. This specimen comes from a study of Ad26.COV2.S vaccination and SARS-CoV-2 variants. Findings and caveats of the study: An underestimation of total T cell responses may have resulted from the TCR breadth and depth analyses. Breadth, reportedly substantial, characterized the spike-specific CD8+ and CD4+ T cell responses after vaccination. It was found that vaccine and placebo recipients had similar non-spike TCR breadth. Spike-specific TCR breadth was greater after Ad26.COV2.S than placebo.

Repertoires were generated with immunoSEQ multiplex PCR, while TCRdb's copy carries only in-frame clones and drops some. The table shows some 350,000 clones, with about 90% occurring only once. This CDR3 contains 13 residues. Germline values: CDR1 SEHNR, CDR2 FQNEAQ (reference sequence). V trimming: 1 base; J trimming: 11 bases; junction bases outside the gene matches: 7. This TCR was sampled from a human donor who had recovered from COVID-19. This chain uses TRBV7-9 with TRBJ1-1; 7 bases match TRBD1. The source material was peripheral blood, sampled after recovery from COVID-19. As DNA, the CDR3 is TGTGCCAGCAGCTTAGATGGGCAGGGGGAGGCTTTCTTT. It translates to CASSLDGQGEAFF.